This entry describes one T cell receptor (beta chain). The table lists this clonotype with many counts. It has no known antigen specificity. Within one base of it there is no much larger clone, and no base qualities were kept. The CDR3 has 16 amino acids, counting the end cysteine and phenylalanine. The sequence is cut down to CDR3 DNA, 48 bases in frame from base 1. The junction carries 16 bases between V and J, which are trimmed by 2 bases and 2 bases respectively. CDR1 is given as LNHDA and CDR2 as SQIVND, both from the germline V gene (reference sequence). Reads for this sample came from an Illumina HiSeq 2500. To make first-strand cDNA, Superscript III was used along with a set of TRAV- and TRBV-specific primers so that both the TCRalpha and TCRbeta chains were covered. An approximately 20-cycle PCR with Phusion amplified the TCRs, pairing a constant-region primer with the adapter that was attached to the V primers. The isolated mRNA was amplified using the MessageAmp II aRNA Amplification Kit, with in vitro transcription performed for around 16 hours at 37 degrees C. mRNA for TCR sequencing was isolated with the Dynabeads mRNA DIRECT Purification Kit. Indexed Illumina adapters were added in a second 25-cycle Phusion PCR, and the resulting products were purified with AMPure XP beads. Processing in the source paper ran as follows. Custom Perl scripts were used to pool TCR sequences that encoded the same protein, to remove out-of-frame sequences, and to calculate the abundance of each clonotype. TCR sequences supported by only a single read were excluded from analysis. Among the metrics used to describe the repertoires were Shannon entropy, Gini index, clonality, richness, and the frequency of TCRs shared between repertoires. TCRdb trimmed the raw reads at Q25, called clones with MiXCR and kept productive beta chains. Every entry covers one CDR3 protein and lists the most common genes and DNA from its rows. TCRdb, rather than the study authors, made the V and J calls. This sample comprises 65,000 to 85,000 distinct CDR3 sequences, over 15% of them detected only once. The ten largest clones represent 1.3% to 1.5% of the sample.

The time point tag for this specimen amounts to: after trial treatment. The intended sense of this specimen's treatment or condition label: LDRT plus nivolumab, ipilimumab, low-dose cyclophosphamide and aspirin (RACIN trial). The donors came from RACIN, which was a single-arm phase I dose-escalation trial that paired nivolumab and ipilimumab with aspirin, low-dose cyclophosphamide and low-dose radiotherapy. Patients were eligible if they had advanced solid tumors that were TIL-negative. The data belong to a study of low-dose radiotherapy and immunotherapy resistance in tumors (dated by TCRdb to between 2022 and 2023). With regard to the full study: In Cohort 1, each fraction delivered 0.5 Gy every 2 weeks, and the prescribed total PTV dose was 6.5 Gy. Cohort 2 received 1 Gy per fraction every two weeks, with a total of 13 Gy over 26 weeks. Patients were given nivolumab as a 240 mg flat dose every two weeks and ipilimumab at 1 mg/kg every six weeks, with both drugs delivered intravenously. Cyclophosphamide 200 mg/m2 was given intravenously every two weeks, one day before each radiation and immunotherapy administration. Patients took aspirin 300 mg orally once daily for four cycles, starting on cycle 1 day 1. The trial did not randomize participants into treatment groups. Eight patients were included in the translational analysis: three from the first dose cohort and the first five from the second dose cohort.

The clonotype was recovered from a male donor with prostate cancer. The sequence joins TRBV19 to TRBJ2-7; tentative D gene TRBD2, with 6 bases matching. The specimen was PBMCs, collected after low-dose radiotherapy plus immunotherapy. The CDR3 loop reads CASSISSGENPYEQYF. The sequenced DNA: TGTGCCAGTAGTATATCATCGGGAGAAAACCCCTACGAGCAGTACTTC.